This entry is about one T cell receptor (beta chain). Authors' processing steps: Estimation of nucleated cell counts relied on the amplification of reference gene primers. The table came from immunoSEQ multiplex PCR; TCRdb's copy has only in-frame clones and leaves some out. V and J calls and clone size are copied from that table; D and trimming were computed from the DNA. The sample shows some 70,000 clones, 70% to 85% of them seen only once. This sample is drawn from a study of blood T cell repertoires in COVID-19. Study background: Acute and convalescent COVID-19 samples came from the United States, Italy and Spain. Sources were T cells, B-cell-depleted T cells, or PBMCs; the material itself was cDNA or gDNA.

Germline assignment: CDR1 LNHDA and CDR2 SQIVND (reference sequence). There are 14 residues in the CDR3. Trimming took off 3 bases at V and 8 bases at J, with 16 bases between the two ends. This TCR was recovered from a woman aged 55-69 years with acute or convalescent COVID-19. This chain connects TRBV19 to TRBJ1-2, with D perhaps matching TRBD1 (5 bases). Material: peripheral blood. In nucleotides, the CDR3 is TGTGCCAGTAGTATCGACAGCGATCTCGGGGGCTACACCTTC. It translates to CASSIDSDLGGYTF.